Below, 6 T cell receptor beta chains from the same sample are listed, as sequenced in a study of regulatory T cells in long-lasting Graves disease. Documented time point: newly diagnosed GD, antithyroid drugs for less than 3 months. PBMC RNA served as the TCR library source. iRepertoire HTBI primers and Arm-PCR of CDR3 regions built TCR beta libraries. TCRdb reanalysed the multiplex PCR reads using MiXCR and keeps one entry per CDR3 protein. The data contain 530,000 or so distinct CDR3 sequences, approximately 16% of them seen just once; the ten biggest clones take up around 13%. Another study also made use of these data, one on T cells in Graves' hyperthyroidism and ophthalmopathy.

The sample was peripheral blood mononuclear cells (PBMCs), taken at new diagnosis, from a patient treated with antithyroid drugs. The receptors originated from a man between 18 and 29 years old with Graves disease.

A note on this clonotype: One end of the junction varies from germline; a read error may be responsible. This chain joins TRBV20-1 and TRBJ2-3; D is perhaps TRBD1 or TRBD2 (5 bases each). CDR3 length: 15 residues. Germline-derived CDR1 and CDR2 are DFQATT and SNEGSKA (reference sequence). The DNA for the CDR3 is TGCAGTGCTAGAGATTTAGCGAGGGGCACAGGTACGCAGTATTTT. This sequence encodes CSARDLARGTGTQYF.

This clonotype was observed a handful of times. This chain links TRBV5-1 with TRBJ2-2; TRBD1 aligns across 10 bases. This CDR3 has 15 residues. Trimming at V came to 4 bases and at J to 6 bases, leaving 6 bases not matched to a gene. Germline V gives CDR1 SGHRS, CDR2 YFSETQ. The CDR3 is CASSVPGQGSGELFF. CDR3 bases: TGCGCCAGCAGCGTACCGGGACAGGGGTCCGGGGAGCTGTTTTTT.

This clonotype was recorded many times. The chain employs TRBV30 and TRBJ1-2; 8 positions agree with TRBD1. The germline V gene has CDR1 GTSNPN and CDR2 SVGIG (reference sequence). The CDR3 is 11 amino acids. V was pared by 2 bases and J by 12 bases, with 5 bases of the junction left unmatched. CDR3 amino acids: CAWSSGGSNTF. In DNA, the CDR3 is TGTGCCTGGAGTTCAGGGGGCAGTAACACCTTC.

Notes on this clonotype: This sequence may be a read error, since a much larger clone differs from it by one base. The rearrangement links TRBV27 to TRBJ2-7; TRBD2 agrees at 12 bases. Trimming took 6 bases from V and 2 from J; bases not matched to a gene: 5. Germline CDR1 reads MNHEY; CDR2 reads SMNVEV (reference sequence). The CDR3 runs to 15 residues. CDR3 in DNA: TGTGCCAGCAGGGCGACTAGCGGGAGTCCCTACGAGCAGTACTTC. Amino acid sequence: CASRATSGSPYEQYF.

This clonotype showed up many times. This rearrangement joins TRBV20-1 to TRBJ1-5; a possible D gene is TRBD1 (5 bases). Trimming pared 5 bases from V and 1 base from J, leaving 12 bases between. The CDR3 spans 14 residues. The germline CDR1 and CDR2 sequences are DFQATT and SNEGSKA (reference sequence). Here the CDR3 reads CSAERGGSNQPQHF. In nucleotides, the CDR3 is TGCAGTGCTGAAAGGGGAGGGAGCAATCAGCCCCAGCATTTT.

The chain combines TRBV24-1 with TRBJ2-5; TRBD2 matches at 12 bases. The CDR3 length is 16 residues. CDR1 KGHDR and CDR2 SFDVKD come from the germline V gene. In DNA form, the CDR3 reads TGTGCAAACAGTGACTGGACTAGCGGGAACCAAGAGACCCAGTACTTC. Its translation is CANSDWTSGNQETQYF.